This is a list of T cell receptor beta chains from one sample in a study of T cell repertoires in cytomegalovirus infection. TCRdb reanalysed the reads using MiXCR and keeps one entry per CDR3 protein. The data contain about 60,000 distinct CDR3 sequences, 25% to 40% of them singletons. For these receptors, no antigen is known. The material sequenced was PBMCs, sequenced either directly or after in vitro stimulation (not recorded which). These receptors were taken from a human donor in good health (CMV status not recorded). Some clones in this sample may be carry-over from other donors' samples. Both conserved end residues are part of each CDR3. D genes are given only for firm matches.

v_call	d_call	cdr3_aa
TRBV27	NA	CASRGDGLNTEAFF
TRBV20-1	TRBD2	CSASPQGLADQFF
TRBV12-3/TRBV12-4	TRBD1	CASSPTGVNTEAFF
TRBV5-1	TRBD1	CASSEGAVTSTDTQYF
TRBV11-2	NA	CASSLVGASSGANVLTF
TRBV3-1	TRBD2	CASSQDRAGVGRNEQFF
TRBV7-2	NA	CASSFGTPYQETQYF
TRBV28	TRBD2	CASSSGGGARETQYF
TRBV4-3	TRBD1	CASSQDMVGGQGANEKLFF
TRBV6-1	NA	CASSEQGNTIYF
TRBV5-6	NA	CASSLERRENGYTF
TRBV7-6	NA	CASSLPTGELFF
TRBV7-2	TRBD2	CANSLGIASGGAGDTQYF
TRBV3-1	NA	CASSQGPRQVSYNEQFF
TRBV19	TRBD2	CASSIPLGLAWNEQFF
TRBV18	TRBD1	CASSRTTGTATEAFF
TRBV10-3	NA	CAISPYKTGTDTQYF
TRBV6-6	NA	CASSYSKRQGFF
TRBV6-5	TRBD2	CASRLAGGNYEQYF
TRBV20-1	TRBD1	CSAQQGALDNEQFF
TRBV11-2	TRBD1	CASSIRQGLGDNEQFF
TRBV6-5	TRBD1	CASSYHRTGYNSPLHF
TRBV7-9	NA	CASSIEGGITEAFF
TRBV7-2	NA	CASSPRRQLTDTQYF
TRBV10-3	NA	CAISQAADTQYF
TRBV4-1	TRBD2	CASRQLAGQETQYF
TRBV5-4	NA	CASSYVTQQGYTF
TRBV27	TRBD1	CASRDRGFRQPQHF
TRBV9	NA	CASSPPGSPYEQYF
TRBV7-9	NA	CASSLGRVMDEKLFF
TRBV12-3/TRBV12-4	NA	CASRTTPGTPANYGYTF
TRBV12-3/TRBV12-4	TRBD2	CASRALGGGPDTQYF
TRBV11-2	NA	CASSLALADTQYF
TRBV6-1	NA	CASSYVGVNTGELFF
TRBV7-6	NA	CASSLGERVGGYTF
TRBV7-2	NA	CASSLAGTRQETQYF
TRBV7-2	NA	CASRRDMNAEAFF
TRBV6-1	NA	CASSELGGGNQPQHF
TRBV10-3	NA	CAIGAGANNNEQFF
TRBV7-6	NA	CASSQPGESSYNERFF
TRBV19	TRBD2	CASSMGLAGDSTDTQYF
TRBV5-3	NA	CARSVGRSDGPQHF